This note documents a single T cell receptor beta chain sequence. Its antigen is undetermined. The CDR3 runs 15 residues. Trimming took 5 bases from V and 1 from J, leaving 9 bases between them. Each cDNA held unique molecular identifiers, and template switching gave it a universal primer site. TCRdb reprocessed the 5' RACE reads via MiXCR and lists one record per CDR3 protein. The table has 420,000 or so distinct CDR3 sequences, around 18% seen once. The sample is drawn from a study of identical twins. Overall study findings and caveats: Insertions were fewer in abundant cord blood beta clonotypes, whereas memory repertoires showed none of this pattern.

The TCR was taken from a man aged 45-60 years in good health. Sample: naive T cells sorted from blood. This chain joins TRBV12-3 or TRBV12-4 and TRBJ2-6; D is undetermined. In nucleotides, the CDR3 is TGTGCCAGCAGTCCCGACGGTTCTGGGGCCAACGTCCTGACTTTC. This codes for CASSPDGSGANVLTF.